The clone carrying this TCR beta chain was seen at least ten times. Its antigen remains unknown. The data derive from a study of T cells in Graves' hyperthyroidism and ophthalmopathy. The investigators amplified TCR beta CDR3 regions from RNA transcripts. TCR CDR3 underwent first-round RT-PCR with the HTBI primer set. TCRdb recomputed calls from the multiplex PCR reads with MiXCR, one row per CDR3 protein. The sample includes roughly 180,000 distinct CDR3 sequences, over 15% of them seen just once. Findings and caveats of the study: The model anticipated ophthalmopathy a median approximately 6.7 months pre-onset.

Losses at the gene ends were 6 bases for V and 5 bases for J; bases not matched to a gene: 7. Germline loops: CDR1 SGHTA, CDR2 FQGNSA. The length of the CDR3 is 14 residues. If no ophthalmopathy progression occurred within 18 months, Graves' hyperthyroidism was stable. The sequence came from a woman aged 45-59 years with Graves' hyperthyroidism. What was sequenced was blood. J is TRBJ1-2 and V is TRBV7-2, with 9 bases identical to TRBD1. CDR3 nucleotide sequence: TGTGCCAGCAGGATGGGACAGGGATCATATGGCTACACCTTC. Encoded protein: CASRMGQGSYGYTF.